This entry lists 24 T cell receptor beta chains sequenced from one sample in a study of T cells in Graves' hyperthyroidism and ophthalmopathy. RNA transcripts provided the source from which TCR beta CDR3 regions were amplified. In the first-round RT-PCR of the TCR CDR3, the HTBI primer set was used. TCRdb used MiXCR to reprocess the multiplex PCR reads, holding one entry per CDR3 protein. This repertoire shows fewer than 650,000 distinct CDR3 sequences, 13% to 15% found once; its top ten account for over 6%. Sequenced input: blood. Receptor source: a young woman with Graves' ophthalmopathy.

V is TRBV10-3 and J is TRBJ2-2; TRBD1 matches 9 bases. V trimming: 4 bases; J trimming: 2 bases; junction bases outside the gene matches: 11. Germline lookup yields CDR1 ENHRY and CDR2 SYGVKD. There are 18 residues in the CDR3. CDR3 DNA: TGTGCCATCAGTGGGTTGGTCCGGACAGGGGAAAACACCGGGGAGCTGTTTTTT. This codes for CAISGLVRTGENTGELFF.

A word on this clonotype: A much larger clone lies one base from this, so it may be a read error. This chain joins TRBV28 and TRBJ1-1; D is ambiguous. Germline lookup yields CDR1 MDHEN and CDR2 SYDVKM. The CDR3 consists of 12 residues. CDR3 residues: CASSIQTTETFF. CDR3 coding DNA: TGTGCCAGCAGTATACAGACCACTGAAACTTTCTTT. Looking up the rest from reference TRBV28 and TRBJ1-1 gives the full variable domain: DVKVTQSSRYLVKRTGEKVFLECVQDMDHENMFWYRQDPGLGLRLIYFSYDVKMKEKGDIPEGYSVSREKKERFSLILESASTNQTSMYLCASSIQTTETFFGQGTRLTVV.

There are many counts of this clonotype. V and J are TRBV30 and TRBJ1-6; D possibly corresponds to TRBD1 (5 bases). Per the germline V gene, CDR1 is GTSNPN and CDR2 is SVGIG (reference sequence). V lost 2 bases to trimming and J lost 8 bases, with 13 bases between them. The CDR3 totals 14 residues. In DNA form, the CDR3 reads TGTGCCTGGAGTCCCCAAGGGACGGATTCACCCCTCCACTTT. This encodes CAWSPQGTDSPLHF.

The genes are TRBV28 and TRBJ1-2, with TRBD1 matching 7 bases. Trimming cost V 6 bases and J 3 bases; bases outside gene matches: 4. Germline values: CDR1 MDHEN, CDR2 SYDVKM. The CDR3 is made up of 13 amino acids. CDR3 amino acids: CASSEGQYYGYTF. The CDR3 nucleotides are TGTGCCAGCAGCGAGGGACAGTACTATGGCTACACCTTC.

This rearrangement joins TRBV25-1 to TRBJ2-1; the match to TRBD2 covers 8 bases. This CDR3 comprises 15 residues. Germline trimming cut 6 bases from V and 5 bases from J; bases unmatched to any gene: 9. CDR1 MGHDK and CDR2 SYGVNS come from the germline V gene. CDR3 sequence reads: CASRRTGGPHNEQFF. In DNA form, the CDR3 reads TGTGCCAGCAGACGAACGGGAGGGCCCCACAATGAGCAGTTCTTC.

The chain uses TRBV2 and TRBJ2-5; 14 positions agree with TRBD2. V trimming: 10 bases; J trimming: 1 base; junction bases outside the gene matches: 14. The CDR3 runs 18 residues. Germline values: CDR1 SNHLY, CDR2 FYNNEI. The CDR3 loop is CAIRLAGGPVSRQETQYF. CDR3 DNA: TGTGCCATCCGACTAGCGGGAGGGCCGGTTTCGCGCCAAGAGACCCAGTACTTC.

There are a few counts of this clonotype. V and J are TRBV9 and TRBJ2-7; tentatively, D is TRBD1 (6 bases). The CDR3 is 13 amino acids. V was pared by 0 bases and J by 6 bases, with 10 bases between. The germline V gene has CDR1 SGDLS and CDR2 YYNGEE. The CDR3, as DNA: TGTGCCAGCAGCGTAGAGAGGGGGAGCGAGCAGTACTTC. Its translation is CASSVERGSEQYF.

The gene calls are TRBV30 and TRBJ1-1; D may be TRBD1 (5 bases). This CDR3 region has 14 residues. Looked up from germline, CDR1 is GTSNPN and CDR2 is SVGIG (reference sequence). Trimming removed 0 bases from V and 2 bases from J, with 10 bases in between. The CDR3 DNA is TGTGCCTGGAGTGTGATGGGGCGTAACACTGAAGCTTTCTTT. Translated: CAWSVMGRNTEAFF. The complete variable domain, with remaining parts taken from reference TRBV30 and TRBJ1-1, reads SQTIHQWPATLVQPVGSPLSLECTVEGTSNPNLYWYRQAAGRGLQLLFYSVGIGQISSEVPQNLSASRPQDRQFILSSKKLLLSDSGFYLCAWSVMGRNTEAFFGQGTRLTVV.

This clonotype was detected many times. CDR3 loop: CASSIRRPADTQYF. CDR3 coding DNA: TGTGCCAGCAGCATAAGACGGCCGGCAGATACGCAGTATTTT. This chain uses TRBV13 with TRBJ2-3, with D uncertain. V was trimmed by 5 bases and J by 4 bases, leaving 13 bases between them. Germline assignment: CDR1 PRHDT and CDR2 FYEKMQ (reference sequence). The CDR3 runs to 14 residues.

Ten or more counts support this clonotype. CDR3 protein: CSVEEGAGGEQYF. CDR3 DNA sequence: TGCAGCGTTGAAGAGGGGGCAGGGGGCGAGCAGTACTTC. The gene calls are TRBV29-1 and TRBJ2-7; TRBD1 matches at 7 bases. V gave up 0 bases and J gave up 6 bases; unmatched junction bases: 5. Germline-derived CDR1 and CDR2 are SQVTM and ANQGSEA. There are 13 residues in the CDR3.

This clonotype has only a few counts. This chain joins TRBV19 and TRBJ2-1; no clear D gene. Germline values: CDR1 LNHDA, CDR2 SQIVND (reference sequence). There are 13 residues in the CDR3. V lost 3 bases to trimming and J lost 9 bases, with 12 bases between them. CDR3 nucleotide sequence: TGTGCCAGTAGTATTTCAAGCGTGGCTGAGCAGTTCTTC. This sequence encodes CASSISSVAEQFF. The variable domain in full, completed from reference TRBV19 and TRBJ2-1, reads DGGITQSPKYLFRKEGQNVTLSCEQNLNHDAMYWYRQDPGQGLRLIYYSQIVNDFQKGDIAEGYSVSREKKESFPLTVTSAQKNPTAFYLCASSISSVAEQFFGPGTRLTVL.

The table lists this clonotype with many counts. V usage is TRBV7-2 and J usage is TRBJ1-6, with 8 bases identical to TRBD1. J gave up 10 bases and V 5 bases, and 13 bases lay outside the gene matches. CDR1 is SGHTA and CDR2 is FQGNSA in the germline V gene. The CDR3 is 16 amino acids. The CDR3 reads CASSLSGRQGTSPLHF. CDR3 sequence (DNA): TGTGCCAGCAGCCTTTCGGGTAGACAGGGGACCTCACCCCTCCACTTT.

About this clonotype: It may be a read error: a sequence one base away is much more abundant. The V call is TRBV10-2, the J call TRBJ2-1; TRBD2 matches 9 bases. The CDR3 covers 15 residues. Germline CDR1 is WSHSY and CDR2 is SAAADI. The CDR3 spells CASIVRTSASPERFF. The CDR3 nucleotides are TGCGCCAGCATTGTGAGGACTAGCGCGTCCCCTGAGCGGTTCTTC.

This clonotype was seen ten or more times. The chain joins TRBV7-2 to TRBJ1-2; 7 nucleotides match TRBD1. CDR3 size: 15 residues. The trim removed 2 bases at V and 7 bases at J, leaving 10 bases unmatched. CDR1 is SGHTA and CDR2 is FQGNSA in the germline V gene. CDR3 amino acids: CASSLSLTGASGYTF. The DNA of the CDR3 is TGTGCCAGCAGCTTAAGCCTAACAGGGGCCAGTGGCTACACCTTC.

The V and J genes are TRBV28 and TRBJ1-5; 9 positions match TRBD1. The CDR3 runs 14 residues. Per the germline V gene, CDR1 is MDHEN and CDR2 is SYDVKM. The ends lost 8 bases at V and 7 bases at J; junction bases unmatched: 9. In DNA form, the CDR3 reads TGTGCCAGCGGAGACGGGACAGGGTACCAGCCCCAGCATTTT. It specifies CASGDGTGYQPQHF.

Ten or more counts support this clonotype. Written as DNA, the CDR3 is TGTGCCAGCAGTTACGTCGGGGGCCAAGAGACCCAGTACTTC. Its protein product is CASSYVGGQETQYF. The chain links TRBV6-6 to TRBJ2-5, with a weak D call TRBD2 (6 bases). CDR3 length: 14 amino acids. V was cut by 2 bases and J by 1 base, with 8 bases left in between. Germline-derived CDR1 and CDR2 are MNHNY and SVGAGI (reference sequence).

This chain joins TRBV10-3 and TRBJ2-7; 9 bases are a match to TRBD2. Trimming cost V 5 bases and J 6 bases; bases outside gene matches: 14. There are 16 residues in the CDR3. Germline values: CDR1 ENHRY, CDR2 SYGVKD. This CDR3 reads CAISYRDPGLASEQYF. The DNA of the CDR3 is TGTGCCATCAGTTATCGGGACCCGGGACTAGCCTCCGAGCAGTACTTC.

This clonotype was seen ten or more times. The rearrangement joins TRBV11-2 to TRBJ2-7; 13 bases fit TRBD2. This CDR3 is built from 17 residues. The junction had 6 bases not matched to a gene; V was cut back by 0 bases and J by 4 bases. CDR1 is SGHAT, CDR2 FQNNGV, per germline. Here the CDR3 reads CASSLDLRTSGSYEQYF. In DNA form, the CDR3 reads TGTGCCAGCAGCTTAGATCTGAGGACTAGCGGGAGTTACGAGCAGTACTTC. The whole variable domain, filled in from reference TRBV11-2 and TRBJ2-7, reads EAGVAQSPRYKIIEKRQSVAFWCNPISGHATLYWYQQILGQGPKLLIQFQNNGVVDDSQLPKDRFSAERLKGVDSTLKIQPAKLEDSAVYLCASSLDLRTSGSYEQYFGPGTRLTVT.

This clonotype was seen ten or more times. The chain couples TRBV7-9 to TRBJ2-3; a weak D match, TRBD1 (6 bases). This CDR3 is built from 15 residues. The V gene lost 3 bases and the J gene lost 2 bases, with 12 bases spanning the gap. CDR1 SEHNR and CDR2 FQNEAQ come from the germline V gene (reference sequence). CDR3 in DNA: TGTGCCAGCAGCTTTGGCAGGGGACACACAGATACGCAGTATTTT. Protein sequence: CASSFGRGHTDTQYF.

This clonotype was seen more than once but under ten times. The chain joins TRBV12-3 or TRBV12-4 to TRBJ1-4; possible D gene TRBD1, 5 bases. Trimming took off 3 bases at V and 8 bases at J, with 16 bases between the two ends. The CDR3 is 15 amino acids. Written as DNA, the CDR3 is TGTGCCAGCAGTTTCGGCAGGGCCTCAGGGGAAAAACTGTTTTTT. Translation: CASSFGRASGEKLFF.

V and J are TRBV4-3 and TRBJ2-7, with D unclear. The CDR3 totals 15 residues. Germline V gene sequence: CDR1 LGHNA, CDR2 YSLEER. V gave up 1 base and J gave up 3 bases, with 13 bases separating them. Here the CDR3 reads CASSQGPQNSYEQYF. The CDR3, as DNA: TGCGCCAGCAGCCAAGGGCCTCAAAACAGCTACGAGCAGTACTTC.

This clonotype has just a few counts. This chain joins TRBV10-2 and TRBJ2-7, with 7 bases fitting TRBD2. V lost 8 bases to trimming and J lost 2 bases; unmatched junction nucleotides: 15. This CDR3 contains 16 residues. Germline V gene data show CDR1 as WSHSY and CDR2 as SAAADI. The CDR3 here is CASRGQSAGLTYEQYF. The CDR3 nucleotides are TGCGCCAGCCGTGGTCAGTCAGCGGGATTGACCTACGAGCAGTACTTC.

The chain carries TRBV7-2 and TRBJ2-2; D is possibly TRBD1 (5 bases). The CDR3 totals 17 residues. CDR1 SGHTA and CDR2 FQGNSA come from the germline V gene. V was cut by 5 bases and J by 5 bases, with 21 bases left in between. CDR3 DNA: TGTGCCAGCAGCACCACCGGGCGTGGGGCTGGGACCGGGGAGCTGTTTTTT. Amino acids: CASSTTGRGAGTGELFF.

This clonotype was detected a few times. J is TRBJ1-6 and V is TRBV10-3; possibly TRBD1 for D (6 bases). Germline loops: CDR1 ENHRY, CDR2 SYGVKD. The CDR3 is 20 amino acids. Trimming removed 3 bases at V and 3 bases at J, with 24 bases between. The CDR3 spells CAISEAGKFARGNYNSPLHF. CDR3 nucleotide sequence: TGTGCCATCAGTGAAGCGGGCAAGTTTGCCAGGGGCAACTATAATTCACCCCTCCACTTT.